One T cell receptor beta chain is described in this entry. Its antigen is unidentified. This CDR3 contains 16 residues. The V gene lost 6 bases and the J gene lost 5 bases, with 20 bases spanning the gap. Germline values: CDR1 LNHDA, CDR2 SQIVND (reference sequence). The entry originates in a study of shared clonotypes between healthy human individuals. Turning to the study itself: A donor's plate count was three for CD4 naive and three for CD4 memory; CD8 naive had two and CD8 memory one.

The data were produced by immunoSEQ multiplex PCR, yet TCRdb's version contains in-frame clones alone and is incomplete. The sample yields approximately 2.3 million clones, 85% to 95% seen once. Broader study findings: Apart from blood, nothing was sampled; tissue repertoires likely differ. Clonotype sharing across several donors was observed for approximately 5% of naive CD4 clonotypes.

The rearrangement joins TRBV19 to TRBJ2-1, with D maybe TRBD2 (6 bases). Material for sequencing was naive CD4+ T cells from PBMCs. Subset here: CD45RA+ positively selected. This sequence was found in a man between 18 and 29 years old in good health. Some clones in this sample may be carry-over from other donors' samples. The CDR3 loop is CASRSIGRDTDNEQFF. The CDR3 DNA reads as TGTGCCAGTAGATCTATCGGGCGGGATACTGACAATGAGCAGTTCTTC.